This is a list of T cell receptor beta chains from one sample in a study of control samples from healthy donors and cancer patients. The table came from immunoSEQ multiplex PCR; TCRdb's copy has only in-frame clones and leaves some out. The sample carries around 140,000 clones, about 90% recorded once. Sequencing used blood. The receptors were sampled from a man in his thirties or forties in good health. The CDR3 runs from the conserved cysteine through the conserved F or W. The D gene is left open where the match is weak. Part of the rows lack a size; the others show once, few, many or a class for expanded clones.

TRBJ1-1	.	14	.	TRBV19	TGTGCCAGTAGTATCGGCGGAGCGAACACTGAAGCTTTCTTT	CASSIGGANTEAFF
TRBJ1-1	.	15	.	TRBV9	TGTGCCAGCAGCGTAGAAGAGGCGGAGAACACTGAAGCTTTCTTT	CASSVEEAENTEAFF
TRBJ1-5	.	15	.	TRBV6-5	TGTGCCAGCAGCGTTACAGGGTCCGTCAATCAGCCCCAGCATTTT	CASSVTGSVNQPQHF
TRBJ1-3	few	13	.	TRBV10-1	TGCGCCAGCAGTGACCCGGGGGTGGACACCATATATTTT	CASSDPGVDTIYF
TRBJ1-4	.	13	TRBD1	TRBV28	TGTGCCACCGAGGGGACAGGCTATGAAAAACTGTTTTTT	CATEGTGYEKLFF
TRBJ2-1	.	16	TRBD1	TRBV2	TGTGCCAGCATCCCCCCCCCGGGACAGACCTACAATGAGCAGTTCTTC	CASIPPPGQTYNEQFF
TRBJ2-3	.	18	TRBD2	TRBV30	TGTGCCTGGAGTGCCCAAAGAATAGCGGGGGGCCAGACTCATACGCAGTATTTT	CAWSAQRIAGGQTHTQYF
TRBJ2-7	.	14	.	TRBV5-1	TGCGCCAGCAGCTTGGGGGGAGGAATTTACGAGCAGTACTTC	CASSLGGGIYEQYF
TRBJ1-2	.	14	.	TRBV11-2	TGTGCCAGCAGCTCAGGAGAAGGGATCTATGGCTACACCTTC	CASSSGEGIYGYTF
TRBJ1-2	.	13	.	TRBV27	TGTGCCAGCAGTCACGGGATTCACTATGGCTACACCTTC	CASSHGIHYGYTF
TRBJ1-1	.	13	.	TRBV27	TGTGCCAGCAGTTTACCCGGACAGAGGGAAGCTTTCTTT	CASSLPGQREAFF
TRBJ2-7	.	13	TRBD1	TRBV7-6	TGTGCCAGCAGCCAGGGACAGGGGGCAGGGCAGTACTTC	CASSQGQGAGQYF
TRBJ1-2	.	15	TRBD1	TRBV23-1	TGCGCCAGCAGTCCCCCGGACAGGAATAACTATGGCTACACCTTC	CASSPPDRNNYGYTF
TRBJ2-3	.	12	TRBD1	TRBV29-1	TGCAGCGCGGGACAGGGCGCAGATACGCAGTATTTT	CSAGQGADTQYF
TRBJ2-2	.	13	.	TRBV7-3	TGTGCCAGCAGCTTACGCTACACCGGGGAGCTGTTTTTT	CASSLRYTGELFF
TRBJ1-1	.	14	.	TRBV19	TGTGCCAGTAGTACCCTAGGGGCGCTAACTGAAGCTTTCTTT	CASSTLGALTEAFF
TRBJ1-5	.	19	TRBD1	TRBV5-5	TGTGCCAGCAGCGCCCGTCCGGGACAGGGAGGAAGTAGCAATCAGCCCCAGCATTTT	CASSARPGQGGSSNQPQHF
TRBJ2-3	.	16	TRBD2	TRBV5-6	TGTGCCAGCACCCAAACCAGAGCGGGGGACACAGATACGCAGTATTTT	CASTQTRAGDTDTQYF
TRBJ1-1	.	15	.	TRBV28	TGTGCCAGCAGCCAGGACAGCGCCATGAACACTGAAGCTTTCTTT	CASSQDSAMNTEAFF
TRBJ1-6	.	17	TRBD1	TRBV5-1	TGCGCCAGCAGCTCACAACCGACAGGGGACATGGGTGTGTCCCTCCACTTT	CASSSQPTGDMGVSLHF
TRBJ2-4	.	15	.	TRBV19	TGTGCCAGTAGTACGATACAGGGATCAAAAAACATTCAGTACTTC	CASSTIQGSKNIQYF
TRBJ1-4	.	16	TRBD1	TRBV11-3	TGTGCCAGCAGCCCCCCCGGGACAGCAACTAATGAAAAACTGTTTTTT	CASSPPGTATNEKLFF
TRBJ2-7	.	14	.	TRBV15	TGTGCCACCAGCATGGAGGGGTTGAGGTACGAGCAGTACTTC	CATSMEGLRYEQYF
TRBJ2-1	.	16	TRBD2	TRBV6-6	TGTGCCAGCAGACGACTAGCGGGGGTAGCTTCCAATGAGCAGTTCTTC	CASRRLAGVASNEQFF
TRBJ1-2	.	14	.	TRBV5-1	TGCGCCAGCAGCCCCCCCGCCGTAAACTATGGCTACACCTTC	CASSPPAVNYGYTF
TRBJ1-1	.	13	.	TRBV28	TGTGCCAGCAGTCTGGGTAGTGGCACTGAAGCTTTCTTT	CASSLGSGTEAFF
TRBJ1-1	.	15	.	TRBV19	TGTGCCAGTAGTTTCCGGGACCGACCGAACACTGAAGCTTTCTTT	CASSFRDRPNTEAFF
TRBJ1-2	once	14	.	TRBV28	TGTGCCAGTAGCCGGGGCGGGGAGAGATATGGCTACACCTTC	CASSRGGERYGYTF
TRBJ2-2	.	14	.	TRBV7-9	TGTGCCAGCAGCTTAGTCCAGGAAGGCGGGGAGCTGTTTTTT	CASSLVQEGGELFF
TRBJ1-3	.	16	.	TRBV7-9	TGTGCCAGCAGCGGCACCGGGGGAACGGGAGGAAACACCATATATTTT	CASSGTGGTGGNTIYF
TRBJ1-5	.	18	.	TRBV21-1	TGTGCCAGCAGCAAAGAGAACCAGGGAAAGTTCAAGAATCAGCCCCAGCATTTT	CASSKENQGKFKNQPQHF
TRBJ1-3	.	15	.	TRBV6-9	TGTGCCAGCAGTTATTACAGGGCGGGTGAAAACACCATATATTTT	CASSYYRAGENTIYF
TRBJ1-1	.	13	.	TRBV11-3	TGTGCCAGCAGTCTGGGGGGGAACACTGAAGCTTTCTTT	CASSLGGNTEAFF
TRBJ2-7	once	13	.	TRBV5-1	TGCGCCAGCAGCGCCCCCCTCTCCTACGAGCAGTACTTC	CASSAPLSYEQYF
TRBJ2-1	.	15	.	TRBV9	TGTGCCAGCAGCGTTGGTAGCGGCTCCTACAATGAGCAGTTCTTC	CASSVGSGSYNEQFF
TRBJ2-7	.	13	TRBD2	TRBV10-3	TGTGCCATCAGTGATTCCGGGGAGGGCGAGCAGTACTTC	CAISDSGEGEQYF
TRBJ1-5	.	14	.	TRBV10-3	TGTGCCATCAGTGAGACAGGGAGTAATCAGCCCCAGCATTTT	CAISETGSNQPQHF
TRBJ2-7	.	14	.	TRBV19	TGTGCCAGTAGTATAAGGGTCAGGGGACACGAGCAGTACTTC	CASSIRVRGHEQYF
TRBJ1-5	once	13	.	TRBV7-8	TGTGCCAGCAGACCCGACGGAAATCAGCCCCAGCATTTT	CASRPDGNQPQHF
TRBJ2-7	.	16	.	TRBV6-5	TGTGCCAGCAGTTACTCGGCGACCAGACCCCCTCTCGAGCAGTACTTC	CASSYSATRPPLEQYF
TRBJ1-1	once	12	.	TRBV5-1	TGCGCCAGCAGCGGGGGGAACACTGAAGCTTTCTTT	CASSGGNTEAFF